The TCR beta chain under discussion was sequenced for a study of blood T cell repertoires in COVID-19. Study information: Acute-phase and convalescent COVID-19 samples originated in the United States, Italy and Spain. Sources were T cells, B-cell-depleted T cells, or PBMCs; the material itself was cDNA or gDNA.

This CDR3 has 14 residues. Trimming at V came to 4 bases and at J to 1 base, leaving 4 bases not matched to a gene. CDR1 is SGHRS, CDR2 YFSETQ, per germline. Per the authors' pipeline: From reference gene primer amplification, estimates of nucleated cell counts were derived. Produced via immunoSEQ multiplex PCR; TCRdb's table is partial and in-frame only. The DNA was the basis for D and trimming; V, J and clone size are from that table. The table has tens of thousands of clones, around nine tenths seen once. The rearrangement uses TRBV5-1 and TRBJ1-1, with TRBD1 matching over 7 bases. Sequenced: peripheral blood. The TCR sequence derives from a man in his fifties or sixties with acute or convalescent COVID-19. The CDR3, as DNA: TGCGCCAGCAGCAGAACAGGGGAGAACACTGAAGCTTTCTTT. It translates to CASSRTGENTEAFF. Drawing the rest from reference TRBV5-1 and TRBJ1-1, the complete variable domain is KAGVTQTPRYLIKTRGQQVTLSCSPISGHRSVSWYQQTPGQGLQFLFEYFSETQRNKGNFPGRFSGRQFSNSRSEMNVSTLELGDSALYLCASSRTGENTEAFFGQGTRLTVV.